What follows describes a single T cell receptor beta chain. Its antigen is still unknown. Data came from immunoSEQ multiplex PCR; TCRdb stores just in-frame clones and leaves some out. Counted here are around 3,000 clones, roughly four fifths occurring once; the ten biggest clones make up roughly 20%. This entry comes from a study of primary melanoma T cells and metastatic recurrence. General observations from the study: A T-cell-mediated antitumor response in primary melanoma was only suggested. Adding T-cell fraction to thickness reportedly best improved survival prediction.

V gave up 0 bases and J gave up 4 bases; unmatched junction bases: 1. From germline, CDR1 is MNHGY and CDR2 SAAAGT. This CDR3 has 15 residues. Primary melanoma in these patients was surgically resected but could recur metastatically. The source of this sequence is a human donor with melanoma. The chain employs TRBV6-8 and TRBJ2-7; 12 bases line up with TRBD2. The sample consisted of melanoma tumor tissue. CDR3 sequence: CASSYSTSGSYEQYF. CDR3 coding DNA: TGTGCCAGCAGTTACTCGACTAGCGGGAGTTACGAGCAGTACTTC.